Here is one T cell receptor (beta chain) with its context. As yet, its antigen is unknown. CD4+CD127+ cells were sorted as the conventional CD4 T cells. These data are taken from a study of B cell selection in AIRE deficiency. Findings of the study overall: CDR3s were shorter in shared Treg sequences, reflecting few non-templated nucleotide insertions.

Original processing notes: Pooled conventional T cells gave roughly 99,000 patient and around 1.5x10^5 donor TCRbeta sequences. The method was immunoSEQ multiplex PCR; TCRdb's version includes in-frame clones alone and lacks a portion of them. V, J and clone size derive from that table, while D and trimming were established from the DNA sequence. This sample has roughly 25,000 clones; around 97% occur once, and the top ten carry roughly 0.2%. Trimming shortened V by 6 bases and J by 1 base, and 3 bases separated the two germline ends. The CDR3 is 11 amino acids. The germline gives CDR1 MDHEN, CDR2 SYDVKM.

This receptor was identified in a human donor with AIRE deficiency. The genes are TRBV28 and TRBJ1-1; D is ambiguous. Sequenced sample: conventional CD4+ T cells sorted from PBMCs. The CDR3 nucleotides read TGTGCCAGCAGAGAGAACACTGAAGCTTTCTTT. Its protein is CASRENTEAFF.